This T cell receptor beta chain was sequenced for a study of control samples from healthy donors and cancer patients. Only in-frame clones appear in the TCRdb table, and some are missing; sequencing was by immunoSEQ multiplex PCR. The sample holds about 150,000 clones, 85% to 95% seen once. Germline CDR1 reads SGHDN; CDR2 reads FVKESK. The CDR3 has 12 amino acids. The V and J ends lost 4 bases and 1 base respectively, with 5 bases between them. This chain uses TRBV14 with TRBJ2-7, with D hard to call. This clonotype was obtained from a man aged 45 to 65 in good health. The sequenced sample was blood. The DNA of the CDR3 is TGTGCCAGCAGCCTACTTTCCTACGAGCAGTACTTC. Its protein is CASSLLSYEQYF.